This entry is about one T cell receptor (beta chain). What it binds is not known. The time point denotes: late sampling 161 to 241 days after vaccination in a few convalescent patients. Treatment denoted: roughly ten-day PBMC culture with coronavirus spike peptide pools or control peptides (ViraFEST assay). PCR tests turned positive between March and December 2020, before US Alpha, Beta and Delta variants. Per-well cultures of two million PBMCs received around 9.9 IU/ml IL-2 and around 9.3 ug/ml peptide pools. This record comes from a study of vaccination and CD4 T cells after COVID-19. Germline V CDR1 and CDR2: SGHTA, FQGNSA. This CDR3 region has 12 residues. V lost 3 bases and J lost 3, with 5 bases in between. Sequenced with the Oncomine TCR Beta short-read assay was DNA taken from cultured CD4+ T cells. TCRdb re-analysed the PCR reads in MiXCR, keeping a single row per CDR3 protein. The sample holds some 21,000 distinct CDR3 sequences, roughly 46% seen once.

The V and J genes are TRBV7-2 and TRBJ2-5; no firm D call. The clonotype originates from a human donor who had recovered from COVID-19. The material was CD4+ T cells from blood, cultured in vitro, obtained about 7 months after SARS-CoV-2 vaccination. The CDR3 DNA follows: TGTGCCAGCAGCTTCTCCAAAGAGACCCAGTACTTC. Its translation: CASSFSKETQYF.